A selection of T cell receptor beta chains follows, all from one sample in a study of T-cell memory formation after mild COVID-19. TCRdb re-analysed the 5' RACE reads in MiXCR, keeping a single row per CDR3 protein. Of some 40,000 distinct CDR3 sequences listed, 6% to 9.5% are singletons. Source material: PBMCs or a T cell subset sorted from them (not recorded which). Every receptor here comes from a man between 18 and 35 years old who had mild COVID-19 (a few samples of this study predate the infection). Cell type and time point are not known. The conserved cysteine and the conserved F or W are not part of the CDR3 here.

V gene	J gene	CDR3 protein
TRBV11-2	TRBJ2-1	ASSLAVASGWGEQF
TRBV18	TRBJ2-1	ASSQETAYNEQF
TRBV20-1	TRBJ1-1	SAAQLTGTGSSL
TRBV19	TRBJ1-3	ARSDRNSGNTIY
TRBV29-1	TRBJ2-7	SVRQGATYEQY
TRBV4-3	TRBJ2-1	ASSQEQSSYNEQF
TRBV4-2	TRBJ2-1	ASSQGGQSSYNEQF
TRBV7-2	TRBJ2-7	ASSVNRDDEQY
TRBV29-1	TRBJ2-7	SARAWDEQY
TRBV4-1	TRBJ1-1	ASSQEFRGIGTEAF
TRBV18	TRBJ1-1	ASSPDRDTEAF
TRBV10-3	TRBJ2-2	AIERGGTGELF
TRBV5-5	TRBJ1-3	ASSLGQTSSGNTIY
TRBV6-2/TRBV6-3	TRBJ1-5	ASSGFLGNQPQH
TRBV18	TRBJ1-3	ASSPFTSGNTIY
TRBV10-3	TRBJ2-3	AISGPTNDRVKDTQY
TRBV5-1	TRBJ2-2	ASSLSLGAGELF
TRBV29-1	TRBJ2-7	SVGGSRGRSYEQY
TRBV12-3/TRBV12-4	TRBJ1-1	ASSTGIREAF
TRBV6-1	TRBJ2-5	ASSEHGSEETQY
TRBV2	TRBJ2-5	ASSETGPRQETQY
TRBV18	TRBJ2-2	ASSPGTGELF
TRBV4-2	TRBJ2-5	ASSQGQQETQY
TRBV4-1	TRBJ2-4	ASSQTAGTSGVENIQY
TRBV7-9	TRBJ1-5	ASINHRSNQPQH
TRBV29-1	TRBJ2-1	SATSGGPNEQF
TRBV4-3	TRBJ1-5	ASSQELLNQPQH
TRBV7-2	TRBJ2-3	ASSLGTPRTDTQY
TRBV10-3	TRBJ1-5	AISADLNQPQH
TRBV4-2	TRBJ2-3	ASSHPLGRGNIDTQY
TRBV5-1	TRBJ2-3	ASSLVTGQGTDTQY
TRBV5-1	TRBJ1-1	ASSLQGTNTEAF
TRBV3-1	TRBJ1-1	ASSQWGQTTNTWAF
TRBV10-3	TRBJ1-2	AIRAGAGDDYGYT
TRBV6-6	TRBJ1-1	ASKPGQYTEAF
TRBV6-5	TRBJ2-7	ASRYPGGGEQY
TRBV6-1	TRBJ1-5	ASSAETRIDQPQH
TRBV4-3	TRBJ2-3	ASSQDPASSTDTQY
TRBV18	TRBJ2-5	ASSPRGETQY
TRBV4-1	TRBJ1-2	ASSQGTGGAGYGYT
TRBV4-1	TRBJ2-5	ASSQDSGGETQY
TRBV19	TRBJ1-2	ASSTRTPNYGYT
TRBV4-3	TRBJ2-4	ASSPGTEVAKNIQY
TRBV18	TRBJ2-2	ASSQENTGELF
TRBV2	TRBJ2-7	ASSEASHRSGIKY
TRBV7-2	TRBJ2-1	ASSLGGDFNEQF
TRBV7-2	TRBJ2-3	ASSPYSDTQY
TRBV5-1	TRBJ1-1	ASSYRQGVNTEAF
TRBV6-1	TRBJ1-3	ASSDLAGAGNTIY
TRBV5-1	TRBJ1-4	ASSLNGAGTNEKLF
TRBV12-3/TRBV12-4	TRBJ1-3	ASSLGANSGNTIY
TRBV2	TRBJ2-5	ASRASTSGQETQY
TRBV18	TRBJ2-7	ASSPDGYEQY
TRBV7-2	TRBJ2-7	ASSLATTATHEQY
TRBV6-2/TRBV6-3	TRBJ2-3	ASSWSGGADTQY